These 32 T cell receptor beta chains came from one sample sequenced in a study of blood T cell repertoires in COVID-19. Assay used: immunoSEQ multiplex PCR; TCRdb lists only in-frame clones, some missing. The profile covers about 85,000 clones, with roughly four fifths appearing a single time and around 6.5% taken by the ten largest. The sample consisted of peripheral blood. The receptors stem from a man in his fifties or sixties with acute or convalescent COVID-19.

This sequence joins TRBV5-6 and TRBJ1-2, with TRBD1 identical over 9 bases. The CDR3 sequence is 16 residues long. Germline V gives CDR1 SGHDT, CDR2 YYEEEE. V lost 0 bases to trimming and J lost 1 base; unmatched junction nucleotides: 4. The CDR3 protein is CASSLAGTGINYGYTF. CDR3 nucleotide sequence: TGTGCCAGCAGCTTGGCCGGGACAGGGATTAACTATGGCTACACCTTC. Supplemented by reference TRBV5-6 and TRBJ1-2, the full variable domain reads DAGVTQSPTHLIKTRGQQVTLRCSPKSGHDTVSWYQQALGQGPQFIFQYYEEEERQRGNFPDRFSGHQFPNYSSELNVNALLLGDSALYLCASSLAGTGINYGYTFGSGTRLTVV.

This clone has just one count. The chain employs TRBV4-3 and TRBJ1-1; D is uncertain. Germline CDR1 LGHNA, CDR2 YSLEER. The CDR3 is made up of 15 amino acids. Trimming removed 0 bases from V and 0 bases from J, with 8 bases in between. The CDR3 sequence is CASSQEPQVNTEAFF. Here the CDR3 DNA reads TGCGCCAGCAGCCAAGAGCCCCAGGTGAACACTGAAGCTTTCTTT.

This chain's CDR3 is CASSSTSGGQNYGYTF. The DNA of the CDR3 is TGTGCCAGTAGTTCCACTTCAGGGGGCCAGAACTATGGCTACACCTTC. The rearrangement links TRBV19 to TRBJ1-2; 8 bases are a match to TRBD1. The CDR3 consists of 16 residues. Germline V gives CDR1 LNHDA, CDR2 SQIVND (reference sequence). V lost 5 bases and J lost 2; bases outside the gene matches: 10.

This chain connects TRBV5-4 to TRBJ1-1; no clear D. Germline V lookup: CDR1 SGHNT, CDR2 YYREEE (reference sequence). Trimming removed 0 bases at V and 1 base at J, with 10 bases between. The CDR3 runs 15 residues. CDR3 sequence reads: CASSLGERENTEAFF. CDR3 nucleotides: TGTGCCAGCAGCTTGGGTGAGCGGGAGAACACTGAAGCTTTCTTT.

This chain joins TRBV30 and TRBJ2-7; 7 bases agree with TRBD1. The CDR3 sequence is 13 residues long. V was pared by 2 bases and J by 2 bases, with 3 bases of the junction left unmatched. Germline V lookup: CDR1 GTSNPN, CDR2 SVGIG (reference sequence). The CDR3: CAWSTGATYEQYF. The CDR3 nucleotides read TGTGCCTGGAGTACAGGGGCCACCTACGAGCAGTACTTC.

This clone was counted between two and nine times. Other DNA sequences in this sample translate to the same CDR3. The V call is TRBV5-1, the J call TRBJ1-1; D is undetermined. Germline V gene sequence: CDR1 SGHRS, CDR2 YFSETQ. V was shortened by 4 bases and J by 1 base, with 8 bases between the two germline ends. The CDR3 runs to 13 residues. Here the CDR3 DNA reads TGCGCCAGCAGCCCGAACAGGAACACTGAAGCTTTCTTT. It is translated as CASSPNRNTEAFF.

This clone was found once. V and J are TRBV19 and TRBJ2-7, with 7 nucleotides matching TRBD1. Germline V gives CDR1 LNHDA, CDR2 SQIVND (reference sequence). J was trimmed by 7 bases and V by 4 bases; bases with no gene match: 10. The CDR3 contains 14 residues. The CDR3 DNA is TGTGCCAGTAGTACCCTTTCGACAGGGCGGGAGCAGTACTTC. It yields the protein CASSTLSTGREQYF.

The chain has TRBV3-1 (or the pseudogene TRBV3-2) and TRBJ2-5; tentatively, D is TRBD2 (6 bases). This CDR3 is 15 amino acids long. In germline, CDR1 is LGHDT, CDR2 YNNKEL (reference sequence). Trimming removed 0 bases from V and 2 bases from J, with 10 bases in between. CDR3 in amino acids: CASSQDPGVQETQYF. For the CDR3, the DNA is TGTGCCAGCAGCCAAGATCCGGGGGTTCAAGAGACCCAGTACTTC.

The chain carries TRBV28 and TRBJ2-5; 7 bases map to TRBD1. This CDR3 region has 12 residues. Germline V gene sequence: CDR1 MDHEN, CDR2 SYDVKM. V lost 8 bases, J lost 1 base, and 1 base stayed unmatched. The CDR3: CASGTVQETQYF. In DNA, the CDR3 is TGTGCCAGCGGGACAGTCCAAGAGACCCAGTACTTC.

V gene TRBV19 combines with J gene TRBJ2-1, with TRBD2 as a possible D gene (5 bases). V was cut by 6 bases and J by 4 bases, with 10 bases left in between. The CDR3 runs 13 residues. Germline values: CDR1 LNHDA, CDR2 SQIVND (reference sequence). CDR3 nucleotides: TGTGCCAGTAGGCCCGGGATGTACAATGAGCAGTTCTTC. It yields the protein CASRPGMYNEQFF.

J is TRBJ2-3 and V is TRBV29-1, with 8 bases identical to TRBD1. The CDR3 sequence is 13 residues long. J gave up 2 bases and V 7 bases, and 5 bases lay outside the gene matches. Per germline, CDR1 SQVTM and CDR2 ANQGSEA. The DNA for the CDR3 is TGCAGCGCCCCGGACAGGGTCACAGATACGCAGTATTTT. Its translation: CSAPDRVTDTQYF.

The CDR3 loop reads CASSLGTANYGYTF. The CDR3 nucleotides read TGCGCCAGCAGCTTGGGGACAGCTAACTATGGCTACACCTTC. The V and J genes are TRBV5-1 and TRBJ1-2, with D possibly matching TRBD1 (6 bases). V lost 0 bases and J 0 bases, leaving 6 bases between the germline ends. The CDR3 length is 14 residues. Germline values: CDR1 SGHRS, CDR2 YFSETQ.

The chain joins TRBV2 to TRBJ1-2, with 12 bases lining up with TRBD1. From germline, CDR1 is SNHLY and CDR2 FYNNEI. The CDR3 runs to 14 residues. V dropped 6 bases and J dropped 3; count of bases not matched to a gene: 2. The CDR3 reads CASRGQGAYYGYTF. The CDR3 DNA reads as TGTGCCAGCAGGGGACAGGGGGCTTACTATGGCTACACCTTC. Full variable domain (outside the CDR3, taken from reference TRBV2 and TRBJ1-2): EPEVTQTPSHQVTQMGQEVILRCVPISNHLYFYWYRQILGQKVEFLVSFYNNEISEKSEIFDDQFSVERPDGSNFTLKIRSTKLEDSAMYFCASRGQGAYYGYTFGSGTRLTVV.

This chain connects TRBV9 to TRBJ1-1, with 8 nucleotides matching TRBD1. CDR1 SGDLS and CDR2 YYNGEE come from the germline V gene. The CDR3 contains 12 residues. For the CDR3, the DNA is TGTGCTAGCGGACAGGGAAGTACTGAAGCTTTCTTT. Its translation: CASGQGSTEAFF.

The gene calls are TRBV24-1 and TRBJ2-2, with TRBD2 as a possible D gene (8 bases). The CDR3 runs to 15 residues. Trimming stripped 6 bases from V and 5 bases from J, with 15 bases between. Germline V gene data show CDR1 as KGHDR and CDR2 as SFDVKD. CDR3 nucleotide sequence: TGTGCCACCAGTCGGGAGGGGGCAAGGACCGGGGAGCTGTTTTTT. Its translation is CATSREGARTGELFF.

This chain connects TRBV2 to TRBJ1-2, with a possible D match to TRBD1 (5 bases). The CDR3 has 15 residues. The V gene's germline CDR1 is SNHLY and CDR2 FYNNEI. Between the trimmed V and J ends, which lost 2 bases and 5 bases, there was a span of 15 bases. Here the CDR3 reads CASSERLQGKYGYTF. The CDR3 region has the DNA TGTGCCAGCAGTGAAAGGCTTCAGGGAAAATATGGCTACACCTTC.

The chain recombines TRBV10-3 with TRBJ2-1, with 12 bases identical to TRBD1. Germline loops: CDR1 ENHRY, CDR2 SYGVKD. The V and J ends lost 8 bases and 7 bases, in that order; junction bases with no gene match: 9. This CDR3 region has 15 residues. The CDR3 protein is CAIGDRDRGLNEQFF. The CDR3 region has the DNA TGTGCCATCGGAGACCGGGACAGGGGGCTAAATGAGCAGTTCTTC.

The chain uses TRBV2 and TRBJ1-5; D remains ambiguous. The CDR3 loop spans 15 amino acids. Germline V lookup: CDR1 SNHLY, CDR2 FYNNEI. Trimming removed 3 bases from V and 2 bases from J, with 11 bases in between. CDR3 bases: TGTGCCAGCAGTGATTCTTTCCGGGGCAATCAGCCCCAGCATTTT. This encodes CASSDSFRGNQPQHF.

V and J are TRBV6-5 and TRBJ2-7, with TRBD2 matching 8 bases. Per germline, CDR1 MNHEY and CDR2 SVGAGI. This CDR3 has 14 amino acids. Trimming took 8 bases from V and 0 from J; bases not matched to a gene: 6. DNA for the CDR3: TGTGCCAGCCAACCGGGGGGGTTCTCCTACGAGCAGTACTTC. Its protein is CASQPGGFSYEQYF.

This sequence joins TRBV11-3 and TRBJ2-1; possibly TRBD1 for D (6 bases). The length of the CDR3 is 13 residues. Germline V gives CDR1 SGHNT, CDR2 YENEEA. Deletions cut 3 bases from V and 8 bases from J, with 11 bases between. The CDR3 is CASSLGAYYEQFF. The CDR3 nucleotides read TGTGCCAGCAGCTTGGGGGCATACTATGAGCAGTTCTTC. The full variable domain, its missing parts supplied by reference TRBV11-3 and TRBJ2-1, is EAGVVQSPRYKIIEKKQPVAFWCNPISGHNTLYWYLQNLGQGPELLIRYENEEAVDDSQLPKDRFSAERLKGVDSTLKIQPAELGDSAVYLCASSLGAYYEQFFGPGTRLTVL.

This clone was picked up one time. The chain recombines TRBV3-1 (or the pseudogene TRBV3-2) with TRBJ2-3, with TRBD2 identical over 12 bases. Germline CDR1 and CDR2: LGHDT and YNNKEL (reference sequence). The CDR3 runs to 16 residues. Trimming cost V 4 bases and J 6 bases; bases outside gene matches: 8. The CDR3 sequence is CASSPGLAGSLDTQYF. CDR3 in DNA: TGTGCCAGCAGCCCGGGACTAGCGGGCTCACTGGATACGCAGTATTTT.

The rearrangement uses TRBV5-4 and TRBJ1-4; TRBD1 agrees at 7 bases. Germline loops: CDR1 SGHNT, CDR2 YYREEE (reference sequence). V lost 3 bases to trimming and J lost 8 bases; unmatched junction nucleotides: 13. The CDR3 sequence is 16 residues long. CDR3 DNA sequence: TGTGCCAGCAGCTCGACGGCAGGACAGGCCGGCGAAAAACTGTTTTTT. Protein sequence: CASSSTAGQAGEKLFF.

The V and J genes are TRBV6-5 and TRBJ2-2, with no clear D. Deletions cut 5 bases from V and 2 bases from J, with 3 bases between. Germline CDR1 is MNHEY and CDR2 is SVGAGI. The CDR3 covers 12 residues. The CDR3 loop reads CASSHNTGELFF. CDR3 nucleotides: TGTGCCAGCAGTCATAACACCGGGGAGCTGTTTTTT.

V is TRBV27 and J is TRBJ2-7, with D possibly being TRBD1 (5 bases). Germline CDR1 is MNHEY and CDR2 is SMNVEV (reference sequence). Trimming took 3 bases from V and 5 from J, leaving 11 bases between them. This CDR3 has 13 residues. Here the CDR3 reads CASSFWQGNEQYF. The CDR3 DNA reads TGTGCCAGCAGTTTCTGGCAGGGCAACGAGCAGTACTTC.

In DNA form, the CDR3 reads TGTGCCAGCAGCCCGACAGGGAAGCATTCACCCCTCCACTTT. Amino acid sequence: CASSPTGKHSPLHF. J is TRBJ1-6 and V is TRBV7-9; 7 bases align to TRBD1. CDR3 length equals 14 residues. From germline, CDR1 is SEHNR and CDR2 FQNEAQ (reference sequence). With V trimmed by 5 bases and J by 8 bases, 6 bases remained unmatched.

The chain has TRBV7-2 and TRBJ1-6, with D tentatively TRBD1 (6 bases). This CDR3 contains 16 residues. V lost 1 base, J lost 7 bases, and 14 bases lay in between. Germline CDR1 is SGHTA and CDR2 is FQGNSA. CDR3 protein: CASSLGAGAGNSPLHF. The CDR3 bases are TGTGCCAGCAGCTTAGGAGCAGGGGCGGGCAATTCACCCCTCCACTTT.

This clone was seen only a few times. The chain combines TRBV5-6 with TRBJ1-2; weak D call: TRBD1 (5 bases). CDR3 length equals 14 residues. The ends were cut back, 0 bases at V and 2 bases at J, with 8 bases in the middle. The germline V gene has CDR1 SGHDT and CDR2 YYEEEE. The CDR3 DNA reads as TGTGCCAGCAGCTTGGAGGGGAGGAACTATGGCTACACCTTC. Translated, it gives CASSLEGRNYGYTF.

This chain connects TRBV6-5 to TRBJ2-4; 8 nucleotides match TRBD2. Germline-derived CDR1 and CDR2 are MNHEY and SVGAGI. V was clipped by 7 bases and J by 7 bases; unmatched bases: 6. This CDR3 comprises 13 residues. CDR3 in DNA: TGTGCCAGCACGGGGGGGGCAGGTAACATTCAGTACTTC. This sequence encodes CASTGGAGNIQYF.

The rearrangement uses TRBV28 and TRBJ1-5, with 10 bases that match TRBD1. The CDR3 has 17 amino acids. V dropped 5 bases and J dropped 2; count of bases not matched to a gene: 9. Germline V gene lookup returns CDR1 MDHEN and CDR2 SYDVKM. CDR3 nucleotides: TGTGCCAGCAGTCCCACCGACAGGGGGCTTGGCAATCAGCCCCAGCATTTT. Its protein product is CASSPTDRGLGNQPQHF.

V usage is TRBV21-1 and J usage is TRBJ2-3; the D call of TRBD1 is as the table states it, not checked on the DNA. TRBV21-1 is deemed a pseudogene. CDR3 length equals 13 residues. This CDR3 is CASSKDNTDTQYF. The CDR3 DNA follows: TGTGCCAGCAGCAAAGACAACACAGATACGCAGTATTTT.

The V and J genes are TRBV29-1 and TRBJ2-7, with 8 bases lining up with TRBD2. V trimming: 8 bases; J trimming: 0 bases; junction bases outside the gene matches: 9. The CDR3 spans 14 residues. Germline CDR1 reads SQVTM; CDR2 reads ANQGSEA. This chain's CDR3 is CSMRSGGSSYEQYF. For the CDR3, the DNA is TGCAGCATGAGAAGCGGGGGCAGCTCCTACGAGCAGTACTTC.

This clone has just one count. At the DNA level, this CDR3 is encoded by other sequences in the same sample as well. The genes are TRBV18 and TRBJ2-2, with TRBD1 identical over 12 bases. The trim removed 6 bases at V and 6 bases at J, leaving 5 bases unmatched. Germline assignment: CDR1 KGHSH and CDR2 LQKENI. This CDR3 has 15 amino acids. CDR3 sequence reads: CASSPGQGAAGELFF. Written as DNA, the CDR3 is TGTGCCAGCTCGCCGGGACAGGGGGCAGCCGGGGAGCTGTTTTTT.